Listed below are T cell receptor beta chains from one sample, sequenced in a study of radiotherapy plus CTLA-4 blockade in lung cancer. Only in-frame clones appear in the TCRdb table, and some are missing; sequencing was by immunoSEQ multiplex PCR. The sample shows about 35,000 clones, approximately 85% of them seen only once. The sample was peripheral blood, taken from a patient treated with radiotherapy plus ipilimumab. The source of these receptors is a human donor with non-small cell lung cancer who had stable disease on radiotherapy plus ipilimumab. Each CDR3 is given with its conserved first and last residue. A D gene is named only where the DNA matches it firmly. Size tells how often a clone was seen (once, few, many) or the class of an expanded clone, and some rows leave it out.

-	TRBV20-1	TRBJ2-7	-	CSAIERSAQYF	TGCAGTGCTATCGAGAGGAGCGCACAGTACTTC
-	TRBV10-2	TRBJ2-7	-	CASSEGHSESYEQYF	TGCGCCAGCAGTGAGGGACATTCTGAGAGTTACGAGCAGTACTTC
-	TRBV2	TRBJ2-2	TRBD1	CAGQGTTGELFF	TGTGCCGGACAGGGGACCACCGGGGAGCTGTTTTTT
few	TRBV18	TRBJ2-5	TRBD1	CASSPRPGQVGETQYF	TGTGCCAGCTCACCTAGACCGGGACAGGTAGGGGAGACCCAGTACTTC
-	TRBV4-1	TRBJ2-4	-	CASSQGQGTLAKNIQYF	TGCGCCAGCAGCCAGGGGCAGGGAACTTTAGCCAAAAACATTCAGTACTTC
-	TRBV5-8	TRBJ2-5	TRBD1	CASSLGQGTQETQYF	TGTGCCAGCAGCTTAGGACAGGGGACACAAGAGACCCAGTACTTC
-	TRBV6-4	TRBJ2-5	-	CASSKPEETQYF	TGTGCCAGCAGTAAGCCGGAGGAGACCCAGTACTTC
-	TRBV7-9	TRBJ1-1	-	CASSLVVGARNTEAFF	TGTGCCAGCAGCTTAGTAGTGGGGGCCAGGAACACTGAAGCTTTCTTT
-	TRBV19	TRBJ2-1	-	CASSPKGRGSYNEQFF	TGTGCCAGTAGCCCGAAAGGTCGCGGGTCCTACAATGAGCAGTTCTTC
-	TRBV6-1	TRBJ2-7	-	CASSEAGAGSAYEQYF	TGTGCCAGCAGTGAAGCTGGGGCGGGATCAGCCTACGAGCAGTACTTC
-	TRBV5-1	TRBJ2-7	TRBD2	CASSLALAGVSDEQYF	TGCGCCAGCAGCTTGGCATTAGCGGGAGTGAGCGACGAGCAGTACTTC
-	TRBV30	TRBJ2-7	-	CAWDRDIAYEQYF	TGTGCCTGGGACCGGGACATAGCCTACGAGCAGTACTTC
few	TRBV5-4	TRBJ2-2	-	CASLATPGPSNTGELFF	TGTGCCAGCTTGGCGACCCCAGGGCCGTCGAACACCGGGGAGCTGTTTTTT
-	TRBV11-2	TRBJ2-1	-	CASSLATYGGEQFF	TGTGCCAGCAGCTTAGCGACTTACGGGGGTGAGCAGTTCTTC
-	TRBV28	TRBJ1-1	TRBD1	CASSAPGGVTEAFF	TGTGCCAGCAGTGCCCCAGGGGGCGTAACTGAAGCTTTCTTT
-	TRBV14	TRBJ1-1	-	CASSQDRAHTEAFF	TGTGCCAGCAGCCAAGACAGGGCGCACACTGAAGCTTTCTTT
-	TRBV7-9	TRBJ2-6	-	CASSLRVSGANVLTF	TGTGCCAGCAGCCTCCGTGTTTCTGGGGCCAACGTCCTGACTTTC
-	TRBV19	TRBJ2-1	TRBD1	CASNPTGVNEQFF	TGTGCCAGTAACCCTACAGGGGTAAATGAGCAGTTCTTC
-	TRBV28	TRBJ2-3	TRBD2	CASSYTSGRAEDTQYF	TGTGCCAGCAGTTACACTAGCGGGAGGGCCGAAGATACGCAGTATTTT
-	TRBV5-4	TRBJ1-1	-	CASSLDRSSTEAFF	TGTGCCAGCAGCTTGGACAGGTCCTCCACTGAAGCTTTCTTT
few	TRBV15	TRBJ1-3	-	CATSRGAVGASGNTIYF	TGTGCCACCAGCAGAGGAGCTGTGGGGGCGTCCGGAAACACCATATATTTT
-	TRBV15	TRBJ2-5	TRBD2	CATSGLAGGRQETQYF	TGTGCCACCAGCGGACTAGCGGGAGGGCGCCAAGAGACCCAGTACTTC
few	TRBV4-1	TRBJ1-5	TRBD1	CASSQRQGQDQPQHF	TGCGCCAGCAGCCAGAGACAGGGTCAGGATCAGCCCCAGCATTTT
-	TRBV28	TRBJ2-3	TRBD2	CASSSSSGRARGTDTQYF	TGTGCCAGCAGTTCTTCTAGCGGGAGGGCCCGTGGCACAGATACGCAGTATTTT
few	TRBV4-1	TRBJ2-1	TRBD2	CASSHELAGGIYEQFF	TGCGCCAGCAGCCATGAACTAGCGGGAGGTATTTATGAGCAGTTCTTC
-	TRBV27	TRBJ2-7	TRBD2	CASSLSLAVTYEQYF	TGTGCCAGCAGTTTATCCCTAGCGGTTACTTACGAGCAGTACTTC
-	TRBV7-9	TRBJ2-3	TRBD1	CASSSRAGQGAGDTQYF	TGTGCCAGCAGCTCCCGGGCAGGACAGGGGGCCGGAGATACGCAGTATTTT
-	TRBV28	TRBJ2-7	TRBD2	CASTGGSYEQYF	TGTGCCAGCACGGGAGGCTCCTACGAGCAGTACTTC
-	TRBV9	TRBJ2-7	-	CASSPWARNSYEQYF	TGTGCCAGCAGCCCGTGGGCCCGAAACTCCTACGAGCAGTACTTC
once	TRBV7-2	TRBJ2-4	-	CASSLRGGLAKNIQYF	TGTGCTAGCAGCTTGCGGGGAGGTCTAGCCAAAAACATTCAGTACTTC
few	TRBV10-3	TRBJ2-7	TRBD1	CAISGGRGRDEQYF	TGTGCCATCAGTGGGGGCAGGGGGCGCGACGAGCAGTACTTC
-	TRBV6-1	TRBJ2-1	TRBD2	CASSERLAGIYNEQFF	TGTGCCAGCAGTGAAAGGCTAGCGGGTATTTACAATGAGCAGTTCTTC
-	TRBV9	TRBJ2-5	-	CASSVGAREQPQETQYF	TGTGCCAGCAGCGTAGGAGCTCGGGAACAGCCTCAAGAGACCCAGTACTTC
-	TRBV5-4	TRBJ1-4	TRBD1	CASSQGASNEKLFF	TGTGCCAGCAGCCAGGGGGCATCAAATGAAAAACTGTTTTTT
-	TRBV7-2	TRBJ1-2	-	CASSFKFRGEDGYTF	TGTGCCAGCAGCTTTAAATTTCGAGGGGAGGATGGCTACACCTTC
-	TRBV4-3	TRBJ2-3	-	CASSQDTPRQDWTDTQYF	TGCGCCAGCAGCCAAGATACCCCCAGGCAGGACTGGACAGATACGCAGTATTTT
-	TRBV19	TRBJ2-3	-	CASSSPTRGRDTQYF	TGTGCCAGTAGTTCTCCGACCCGGGGGAGGGATACGCAGTATTTT
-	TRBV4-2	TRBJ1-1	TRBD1	CASSQVLSGQGNTEAFF	TGTGCCAGCAGCCAAGTGCTTTCGGGACAGGGGAACACTGAAGCTTTCTTT
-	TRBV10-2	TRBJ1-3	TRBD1	CASSRGLDGNTIYF	TGCGCCAGCAGCAGGGGGCTGGATGGAAACACCATATATTTT
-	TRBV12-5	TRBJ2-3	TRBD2	CASGSGGTDTQYF	TGTGCTAGTGGTAGCGGGGGCACAGATACGCAGTATTTT
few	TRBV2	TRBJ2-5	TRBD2	CASSESGGGTQYF	TGTGCCAGCAGTGAAAGCGGGGGCGGGACCCAGTACTTC
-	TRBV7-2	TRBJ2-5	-	CASSPGGPFETQYF	TGTGCCAGCAGCCCAGGCGGGCCCTTCGAGACCCAGTACTTC
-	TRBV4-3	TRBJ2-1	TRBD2	CASSQGGTSGRRGNEQFF	TGCGCCAGCAGCCAAGGGGGGACTAGCGGGAGGAGGGGCAATGAGCAGTTCTTC
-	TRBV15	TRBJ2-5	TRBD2	CATSRAREGRETQYF	TGTGCCACCAGCAGAGCGCGGGAGGGCCGGGAGACCCAGTACTTC
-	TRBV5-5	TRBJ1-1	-	CASSLGAGEAFF	TGTGCCAGCAGCTTGGGTGCAGGTGAAGCTTTCTTT
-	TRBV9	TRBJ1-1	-	CASSVQGSPNPNTEAFF	TGTGCCAGCAGCGTCCAGGGAAGCCCCAACCCGAACACTGAAGCTTTCTTT
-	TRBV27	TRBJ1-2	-	CASSLSFREVNYGYTF	TGTGCCAGCAGTTTATCGTTTCGGGAGGTTAACTATGGCTACACCTTC
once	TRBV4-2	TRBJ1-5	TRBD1	CASSQWMTGDNQPQHF	TGTGCCAGCAGCCAATGGATGACAGGGGACAATCAGCCCCAGCATTTT
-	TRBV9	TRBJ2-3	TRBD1	CASSSGTGADTQYF	TGTGCCAGCAGCTCCGGGACAGGGGCCGATACGCAGTATTTT
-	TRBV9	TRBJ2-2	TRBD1	CASSALPRGLDTGELFF	TGTGCCAGCAGCGCCCTTCCCAGGGGGCTGGACACCGGGGAGCTGTTTTTT
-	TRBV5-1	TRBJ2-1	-	CASSTGTYNEQFF	TGCGCCAGCAGCACGGGGACTTACAATGAGCAGTTCTTC
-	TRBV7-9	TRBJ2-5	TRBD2	CASSPRGLAGSETQYF	TGTGCCAGCAGCCCCCGGGGACTAGCGGGAAGTGAGACCCAGTACTTC
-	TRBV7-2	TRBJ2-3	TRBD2	CASSLAGRTDTQYF	TGTGCCAGCAGTCTAGCGGGGCGCACAGATACGCAGTATTTT
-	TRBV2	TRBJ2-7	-	CASSDPPQGPRGEQYF	TGTGCCAGCAGTGATCCACCCCAGGGGCCCCGGGGCGAGCAGTACTTC